The rows below give T cell receptor beta chains drawn from one sample of a study of beta chain features in type 1 diabetes. The protocol was immunoSEQ multiplex PCR, while the TCRdb copy is restricted to in-frame clones and leaves out a portion. The top ten hold roughly 0.015% of the sample, which has about 300,000 clones, roughly 12% seen once. The specimen was naive CD4+ T cells from blood. These receptors all come from a woman between 18 and 30 years old with type 1 diabetes. Both conserved end residues are part of each CDR3. D genes are given only for firm matches. Clone size is stated in some rows and not others, as once, few, many or a class when expanded.

TRBV7-9	few	NA	TRBJ2-3	CASSQARSYTDTQYF	TGTGCCAGCAGCCAGGCCCGATCTTACACAGATACGCAGTATTTT
TRBV28	few	TRBD1	TRBJ1-5	CASSWGQGNQPQHF	TGTGCCAGCAGTTGGGGACAGGGCAATCAGCCCCAGCATTTT
TRBV5-1	few	TRBD1	TRBJ1-1	CASSLARGAVNTEAFF	TGCGCCAGCAGCTTGGCCAGGGGGGCGGTGAACACTGAAGCTTTCTTT
TRBV7-9	few	NA	TRBJ1-1	CASSFSLNTEAFF	TGTGCCAGCAGCTTCAGTTTGAACACTGAAGCTTTCTTT
TRBV7-2	few	TRBD2	TRBJ2-1	CASRRTLAGDNEQFF	TGTGCCAGCAGACGTACTCTAGCGGGAGACAATGAGCAGTTCTTC
TRBV5-1	few	NA	TRBJ2-1	CASSLIRGSYNEQFF	TGCGCCAGCAGCTTGATCAGAGGCTCCTACAATGAGCAGTTCTTC
TRBV30	NA	NA	TRBJ1-5	CAWSVRGQPQHF	TGTGCCTGGAGTGTACGGGGTCAGCCCCAGCATTTT
TRBV27	NA	TRBD2	TRBJ2-7	CASSLALAGRFHF	TGTGCCAGCAGTTTGGCACTAGCGGGTCGGTTTCACTTC
TRBV4-1	few	NA	TRBJ2-6	CASSQGRTYSGANVLTF	TGCGCCAGCAGCCAAGGAAGGACTTACTCTGGGGCCAACGTCCTGACTTTC
TRBV9	few	NA	TRBJ2-2	CASRGRELGELFF	TGTGCCAGCAGGGGGAGAGAACTCGGGGAGCTGTTTTTT
TRBV19	NA	TRBD2	TRBJ2-1	CASSFGGDNEQFF	TGTGCCAGTAGTTTTGGGGGGGACAATGAGCAGTTCTTC
TRBV9	NA	NA	TRBJ1-5	CASSVGRDSNQPQHF	TGTGCCAGCAGCGTAGGGAGAGATAGCAATCAGCCCCAGCATTTT
TRBV15	NA	NA	TRBJ2-7	CATSRVSSYEQYF	TGTGCCACCAGCAGAGTTAGCTCCTACGAGCAGTACTTC
TRBV25-1	few	TRBD1	TRBJ2-7	CATRQGASYEQYF	TGTGCCACCCGACAGGGGGCCTCCTACGAGCAGTACTTC
TRBV6-1	NA	NA	TRBJ1-2	CASSERVTYGYTF	TGTGCCAGCAGTGAACGGGTGACCTATGGCTACACCTTC
TRBV2	NA	TRBD2	TRBJ2-5	CASSGPSGNRETQYF	TGTGCCAGCAGTGGACCTAGCGGGAATAGAGAGACCCAGTACTTC
TRBV9	few	NA	TRBJ1-1	CASSTTRGATEAFF	TGTGCCAGCAGCACTACCCGGGGAGCCACTGAAGCTTTCTTT
TRBV6-6	NA	TRBD1	TRBJ1-5	CASSGTGGNQPQHF	TGTGCCAGCAGTGGGACAGGGGGGAATCAGCCCCAGCATTTT
TRBV28	NA	NA	TRBJ2-7	CASYGNYEQYF	TGTGCCAGCTACGGTAACTACGAGCAGTACTTC
TRBV2	NA	NA	TRBJ2-3	CASIRPGAVADTQYF	TGTGCCAGCATCCGCCCGGGAGCGGTCGCAGATACGCAGTATTTT
TRBV15	NA	NA	TRBJ1-1	CATSRAGAVTEAFF	TGTGCCACCAGCAGGGCAGGGGCAGTCACTGAAGCTTTCTTT
TRBV11-3	NA	NA	TRBJ2-5	CASSLADLAGGGETQYF	TGTGCCAGCAGCTTAGCGGACCTAGCTGGAGGCGGGGAGACCCAGTACTTC
TRBV5-1	NA	TRBD1	TRBJ1-4	CASSFGQGHLNEKLFF	TGCGCCAGCAGTTTCGGACAGGGGCACCTGAATGAAAAACTGTTTTTT
TRBV25-1	NA	NA	TRBJ2-6	CASREEGRLSGANVLTF	TGTGCCAGCAGGGAGGAGGGACGGTTATCTGGGGCCAACGTCCTGACTTTC
TRBV18	NA	TRBD1	TRBJ2-3	CASSQLTGATDTQYF	TGTGCCAGCTCACAACTTACAGGGGCGACAGATACGCAGTATTTT
TRBV18	NA	NA	TRBJ1-2	CASSPPGGGYGYTF	TGTGCCAGCTCACCACCCGGTGGCGGGTATGGCTACACCTTC
TRBV11-2	NA	NA	TRBJ1-2	CASSFPGNYGYTF	TGTGCCAGCAGCTTCCCGGGGAACTATGGCTACACCTTC
TRBV6-6	few	NA	TRBJ2-1	CASTTYNEQFF	TGTGCCAGCACCACTTACAATGAGCAGTTCTTC
TRBV7-2	NA	NA	TRBJ1-4	CASSFDRSNEKLFF	TGTGCCAGCAGCTTTGACAGGTCTAATGAAAAACTGTTTTTT
TRBV18	NA	NA	TRBJ2-7	CASSINRGGISYEQYF	TGTGCCAGCTCAATTAACAGGGGGGGGATCTCCTACGAGCAGTACTTC
TRBV28	few	NA	TRBJ1-1	CASSSNTEAFF	TGTGCCAGCAGCTCGAACACTGAAGCTTTCTTT
TRBV5-6	NA	NA	TRBJ1-1	CASSLALANTEAFF	TGTGCCAGCAGCTTGGCCTTGGCGAACACTGAAGCTTTCTTT
TRBV10-3	few	NA	TRBJ2-1	CAISEWTDYNEQFF	TGTGCCATCAGTGAGTGGACAGACTACAATGAGCAGTTCTTC
TRBV25-1	NA	NA	TRBJ2-2	CASSDFLTGELFF	TGTGCCAGCAGTGATTTCCTCACCGGGGAGCTGTTTTTT